A single sample is the source of the 22 T cell receptor beta chains below, sequenced in a study of shared clonotypes between healthy human individuals (dated by TCRdb to about 2020). The receptor library was made with the immunoSEQ multiplex PCR assay. This immuneACCESS table, as held by TCRdb, lists in-frame sequences with V and J called but not all clones. Of the missing ones, under half trace to an unresolved V gene in checked studies; the others have no known cause. The sample table records fewer than 600,000 clones; around 80% of these occur just once. More than 10% of the sample is in the top ten clones. The sequencing input was PBMCs. These receptors originate from a woman aged 40 to 49 in good health. Some clones in this sample may be carry-over from other donors' samples.

The chain uses TRBV7-2 and TRBJ2-3, with D unclear. Germline CDR1 and CDR2: SGHTA and FQGNSA. This CDR3 region has 12 residues. The ends were cut back, 5 bases at V and 6 bases at J, with 9 bases in the middle. CDR3 nucleotides: TGTGCCAGCAGCCCCCGACCCGATACGCAGTATTTT. As protein: CASSPRPDTQYF.

This clone was found a few times. This rearrangement joins TRBV10-1 to TRBJ2-5; the D gene is possibly TRBD2 (5 bases). CDR1 is WNHNN and CDR2 is SYGVQD in the germline V gene (reference sequence). This CDR3 is built from 15 residues. The V end lost 3 bases, the J end lost 1 base, and 12 bases lay between the germline ends. DNA for the CDR3: TGCGCCAGCAGTGATCAGCTCGCGGGCCAAGAGACCCAGTACTTC. Its translation: CASSDQLAGQETQYF.

This clone was detected only once. This chain uses TRBV9 with TRBJ2-1, with TRBD2 matching over 12 bases. Unmatched junction bases numbered 10, after V lost 5 bases and J lost 4 bases. The CDR3 consists of 17 residues. Germline V CDR1 and CDR2: SGDLS, YYNGEE. The CDR3 sequence is CASSPGSLAGGYNEQFF. CDR3 DNA: TGTGCCAGCAGTCCCGGCTCACTAGCGGGAGGTTACAATGAGCAGTTCTTC.

This sequence joins TRBV28 and TRBJ2-7; 8 nucleotides align to TRBD1. CDR3 size: 16 residues. The V segment lost 6 bases and the J segment 1 base; nucleotides outside the gene matches: 11. CDR1 MDHEN and CDR2 SYDVKM come from the germline V gene. In DNA, the CDR3 is TGTGCCAGCAGCCTTGCAGCAGGGGGCGGTTCCTACGAGCAGTACTTC. This gives the protein CASSLAAGGGSYEQYF.

The chain recombines TRBV6-5 with TRBJ2-7, with D perhaps TRBD1 (5 bases). The CDR3 extends over 15 amino acids. Trimming took 0 bases from V and 2 from J, leaving 11 bases between them. CDR1 and CDR2 (germline): MNHEY, SVGAGI. The CDR3 loop reads CASSYSEWGTYEQYF. The CDR3 nucleotides read TGTGCCAGCAGTTACTCCGAATGGGGCACCTACGAGCAGTACTTC.

Details on this clone: A read error is likely here: a far larger clone is one base away. V gene TRBV10-3 combines with J gene TRBJ2-7; perhaps TRBD1 as D (6 bases). Germline values: CDR1 ENHRY, CDR2 SYGVKD. The CDR3 has 16 residues. V was shortened by 4 bases and J by 5 bases, with 21 bases between the two germline ends. This CDR3 is CAISAGQGTVTHEQYF. The DNA for the CDR3 is TGTGCCATCAGTGCGGGTCAGGGGACCGTAACCCACGAGCAGTACTTC.

This chain joins TRBV7-3 and TRBJ1-5, with 11 bases fitting TRBD1. J lost 4 bases, V lost 2 bases, and 1 base had no gene match. From germline, CDR1 is SGHTA and CDR2 FQGTGA. The CDR3 loop spans 15 amino acids. CDR3 protein: CASSLGQGANQPQHF. CDR3 nucleotide sequence: TGTGCCAGCAGCTTAGGACAGGGGGCAAATCAGCCCCAGCATTTT.

This chain connects TRBV11-2 to TRBJ2-3; 11 positions agree with TRBD2. The length of the CDR3 is 17 residues. Per the germline V gene, CDR1 is SGHAT and CDR2 is FQNNGV. Losses at the gene ends were 5 bases for V and 9 bases for J; bases not matched to a gene: 16. CDR3 DNA sequence: TGTGCCAGCAGCCCACCTCCCGGGACTAGCGGCACGCGGACGCAGTATTTT. As protein: CASSPPPGTSGTRTQYF.

This sequence joins TRBV11-2 and TRBJ2-6; D ambiguous. The germline V gene encodes CDR1 SGHAT and CDR2 FQNNGV. Deletions cut 3 bases from V and 0 bases from J, with 6 bases between. This CDR3 is 15 amino acids long. The CDR3 DNA follows: TGTGCCAGCAGCTTTTCGCCCTCTGGGGCCAACGTCCTGACTTTC. Translated, it gives CASSFSPSGANVLTF.

The chain recombines TRBV6-1 with TRBJ1-5; D call uncertain. This CDR3 has 14 amino acids. CDR1 and CDR2 (germline): MNHNS, SASEGT. V was cut by 8 bases and J by 0 bases, with 11 bases left in between. The CDR3, as DNA: TGTGCCAGCCGGCGACTTCTTAGCAATCAGCCCCAGCATTTT. This encodes CASRRLLSNQPQHF.

The chain employs TRBV6-6 and TRBJ1-1; D unclear. Trimming removed 7 bases from V and 0 bases from J, with 18 bases in between. The germline V gene encodes CDR1 MNHNY and CDR2 SVGAGI (reference sequence). The CDR3 runs to 16 residues. Here the CDR3 reads CASTPRTEGMNTEAFF. As DNA, the CDR3 is TGTGCCAGCACCCCCCGGACCGAGGGCATGAACACTGAAGCTTTCTTT.

V and J are TRBV25-1 and TRBJ2-1; the match to TRBD2 covers 8 bases. This CDR3 is built from 13 residues. CDR1 MGHDK and CDR2 SYGVNS come from the germline V gene. The V and J ends lost 6 bases and 7 bases, in that order; junction bases with no gene match: 5. The CDR3 DNA reads TGTGCCAGCAGGTTAGCGGGAAAAAATGAGCAGTTCTTC. Protein: CASRLAGKNEQFF.

The chain carries TRBV5-4 and TRBJ2-3; 7 nucleotides align to TRBD2. From germline, CDR1 is SGHNT and CDR2 YYREEE (reference sequence). Unmatched junction bases numbered 8, after V lost 0 bases and J lost 4 bases. This CDR3 region has 16 residues. CDR3 protein: CASSLGGGSASDTQYF. DNA for the CDR3: TGTGCCAGCAGCTTGGGGGGCGGGAGTGCTTCAGATACGCAGTATTTT.

The chain couples TRBV5-6 to TRBJ2-1; a possible D gene is TRBD2 (6 bases). CDR1 is SGHDT and CDR2 is YYEEEE in the germline V gene. The CDR3 sequence is 15 residues long. Trimming pared 5 bases from V and 2 bases from J, leaving 14 bases between. CDR3 sequence (DNA): TGTGCCAGCAGGTATAGCGGAGGGCCCTACAATGAGCAGTTCTTC. Amino acid sequence: CASRYSGGPYNEQFF.

The chain joins TRBV5-6 to TRBJ1-1; D not resolved. This CDR3 has 14 residues. Germline lookup yields CDR1 SGHDT and CDR2 YYEEEE. The V end was cut by 2 bases, the J end by 1 base, with 9 bases between. The CDR3 sequence: CASSFSTQNTEAFF. DNA of the CDR3: TGTGCCAGCAGCTTTTCGACACAGAACACTGAAGCTTTCTTT.

The V gene is TRBV6-1, the J gene TRBJ2-7, with D tentatively TRBD1 (6 bases). CDR3 length equals 14 residues. CDR1 is MNHNS and CDR2 is SASEGT in the germline V gene. V lost 6 bases to trimming and J lost 3 bases, with 15 bases between them. CDR3 loop: CASRGDGQIYEQYF. Here the CDR3 DNA reads TGTGCCAGCAGAGGAGACGGACAGATCTACGAGCAGTACTTC.

The chain employs TRBV6-7 and TRBJ1-4, with D unclear. TRBV6-7 is filed as an ORF, its function uncertain. The ends were cut back, 7 bases at V and 8 bases at J, with 14 bases in the middle. The CDR3 contains 13 residues. Written as DNA, the CDR3 is TGTGCCAGCAACAAAAAAGGGAGGGAAAAACTGTTTTTT. Protein sequence: CASNKKGREKLFF.

This rearrangement joins TRBV5-1 to TRBJ2-2, with D unresolved. Trimming left V 0 bases short and J 5 bases short, with 17 bases between. Germline CDR1 and CDR2: SGHRS and YFSETQ. The CDR3 consists of 17 residues. The CDR3: CASSLAIGQPWTGELFF. The CDR3 bases are TGCGCCAGCAGCTTGGCCATTGGGCAGCCCTGGACCGGGGAGCTGTTTTTT.

The V gene is TRBV7-9, the J gene TRBJ1-4; the D gene is possibly TRBD1 (5 bases). The ends were cut back, 1 base at V and 2 bases at J, with 14 bases in the middle. The CDR3 length is 17 residues. Germline V gives CDR1 SEHNR, CDR2 FQNEAQ (reference sequence). The chain's CDR3 is CASSLGRVGLTNEKLFF. The CDR3 nucleotides are TGTGCCAGCAGCTTAGGCCGGGTGGGGCTGACTAATGAAAAACTGTTTTTT.

The rearrangement joins TRBV19 to TRBJ2-5, with D possibly TRBD2 on 5 matching bases. This CDR3 has 13 residues. V lost 3 bases, J lost 4 bases, and 9 bases lay in between. Per germline, CDR1 LNHDA and CDR2 SQIVND (reference sequence). This CDR3 reads CASSMVLVETQYF. CDR3 bases: TGTGCCAGTAGTATGGTACTAGTAGAGACCCAGTACTTC.

The chain carries TRBV18 and TRBJ1-1, with TRBD1 matching 11 bases. Germline CDR1 is KGHSH and CDR2 is LQKENI. V shed 3 bases, J shed 3 bases, and the junction held 3 bases outside the gene matches. CDR3 size: 15 residues. CDR3 residues: CASSPGTGGYTEAFF. The DNA for the CDR3 is TGTGCCAGCTCACCGGGGACAGGGGGATACACTGAAGCTTTCTTT.

The J gene is TRBJ2-7, the V gene TRBV19; D gene unclear. Trimming pared 3 bases from V and 7 bases from J, leaving 16 bases between. CDR1 and CDR2 from the germline V gene are LNHDA and SQIVND (reference sequence). The CDR3 covers 14 residues. The CDR3 is CASSMSGVSWEQYF. In nucleotides, the CDR3 is TGTGCCAGTAGTATGAGTGGGGTTTCGTGGGAGCAGTACTTC.